These 26 T cell receptor beta chains were all obtained from the same sample, sequenced in a study of T cell responses to AZD1222 COVID-19 vaccine (dated by TCRdb to 2020 to 2023). Libraries were built with the immunoSEQ multiplex PCR assay. In TCRdb, the immuneACCESS table is reduced to in-frame sequences with V and J assigned. These tables do not hold every clone; where another copy was compared, an unresolved V gene accounts for under half, and the others remain unexplained. The sample table lists 30,000 to 35,000 clones, approximately 90% of them with a count of one. In total, the top ten clones hold about 50% of the sample. The label giving this sample's time point can be read as: baseline before first vaccination. This specimen was peripheral blood, taken on day 0 of AZD1222 vaccination. These receptors were collected from an adult in good health.

This rearrangement joins TRBV6-5 to TRBJ2-1; 11 positions agree with TRBD2. Germline lookup yields CDR1 MNHEY and CDR2 SVGAGI. Unmatched junction bases numbered 0, after V lost 4 bases and J lost 4 bases. The CDR3 runs 14 residues. CDR3 amino acids: CASSWTSGYNEQFF. The CDR3 DNA is TGTGCCAGCAGTTGGACTAGCGGGTACAATGAGCAGTTCTTC.

CDR3 sequence (DNA): TGTGCCAGCAGTCGGGACGTGGGCAATCAGCCCCAGCATTTT. Translated: CASSRDVGNQPQHF. The rearrangement links TRBV6-5 to TRBJ1-5; TRBD1 might be the D (5 bases). This CDR3 is 14 amino acids long. Germline V gives CDR1 MNHEY, CDR2 SVGAGI. V lost 5 bases and J lost 2, with 10 bases in between.

The chain couples TRBV6-2 or TRBV6-3 to TRBJ1-2; weak D call: TRBD1 (6 bases). The CDR3 runs 13 residues. Trimming stripped 2 bases from V and 7 bases from J, with 11 bases between. In germline, CDR1 is MNHEY, CDR2 SVGEGT. This chain's CDR3 is CASSYNQGSGYTF. CDR3 coding DNA: TGTGCCAGCAGTTACAATCAGGGGTCTGGCTACACCTTC.

The chain has TRBV10-1 and TRBJ2-5, with TRBD2 identical over 11 bases. Germline CDR1 is WNHNN and CDR2 is SYGVQD (reference sequence). The CDR3 consists of 15 residues. The V segment lost 3 bases and the J segment 7 bases; nucleotides outside the gene matches: 7. CDR3 protein: CASSDSLAGAGTQYF. The DNA of the CDR3 is TGCGCCAGCAGTGATTCACTAGCGGGGGCCGGGACCCAGTACTTC.

The chain is built from TRBV11-2 and TRBJ1-2; D unresolved. The CDR3 runs 13 residues. V lost 0 bases and J lost 7, with 9 bases in between. In germline, CDR1 is SGHAT, CDR2 FQNNGV. The CDR3 spells CASSLEFAGGYTF. The CDR3 DNA is TGTGCCAGCAGCTTAGAGTTCGCAGGTGGCTACACCTTC.

The chain uses TRBV12-3 or TRBV12-4 and TRBJ2-1; D call uncertain. Trimming cost V 4 bases and J 8 bases, with 12 bases left between them. This CDR3 has 13 amino acids. The CDR3, as DNA: TGTGCCAGCAGTTCCCTCTCGAAATATGAGCAGTTCTTC. Residues: CASSSLSKYEQFF.

This chain uses TRBV9 with TRBJ1-1; weak D call: TRBD1 (5 bases). CDR3 length equals 18 residues. Trimming removed 4 bases from V and 0 bases from J, with 22 bases in between. The germline CDR1 and CDR2 sequences are SGDLS and YYNGEE. CDR3: CASSPREGEIRMNTEAFF. CDR3 DNA sequence: TGTGCCAGCAGCCCCAGGGAGGGCGAAATAAGAATGAACACTGAAGCTTTCTTT.

The genes are TRBV7-2 and TRBJ2-5; D is perhaps TRBD1 (5 bases). V lost 3 bases to trimming and J lost 7 bases, with 12 bases between them. The CDR3 loop spans 13 amino acids. The germline gives CDR1 SGHTA, CDR2 FQGNSA. The CDR3 region has the DNA TGTGCCAGCAGCTTCGCCAGGGTGGGGACCCAGTACTTC. Translation: CASSFARVGTQYF.

The chain uses TRBV7-9 and TRBJ1-2, with a possible D match to TRBD1 (6 bases). Trimming removed 5 bases at V and 1 base at J, with 14 bases between. Germline V gene sequence: CDR1 SEHNR, CDR2 FQNEAQ (reference sequence). The CDR3 runs to 15 residues. The CDR3 DNA reads TGTGCCAGCAGCAAATCAGGACAGCTTAACTATGGCTACACCTTC. It translates to CASSKSGQLNYGYTF.

This clone was picked up one time. The genes are TRBV6-5 and TRBJ1-2, with a weak D call TRBD1 (6 bases). CDR3 length: 15 amino acids. Germline CDR1 and CDR2: MNHEY and SVGAGI. Trimming pared 1 base from V and 6 bases from J, leaving 15 bases between. CDR3: CASSYFVRGSDGYTF. The CDR3 bases are TGTGCCAGCAGTTACTTCGTCAGGGGAAGCGATGGCTACACCTTC.

The rearrangement uses TRBV2 and TRBJ1-5; D ambiguous. Germline V gene lookup returns CDR1 SNHLY and CDR2 FYNNEI. The CDR3 contains 14 residues. Trimming left V 4 bases short and J 3 bases short, with 10 bases between. The CDR3 sequence is CASSAGQLNQPQHF. The CDR3 DNA is TGTGCCAGCAGTGCTGGCCAGCTCAATCAGCCCCAGCATTTT.

The rearrangement links TRBV11-2 to TRBJ2-3; D gene unclear. Germline V gene sequence: CDR1 SGHAT, CDR2 FQNNGV. V was cut by 1 base and J by 1 base, with 6 bases left in between. This CDR3 comprises 14 residues. The DNA for the CDR3 is TGTGCCAGCAGCTTAGTAGATGGCACAGATACGCAGTATTTT. It encodes CASSLVDGTDTQYF.

V is TRBV7-9 and J is TRBJ2-5; TRBD1 matches 8 bases. CDR1 SEHNR and CDR2 FQNEAQ come from the germline V gene (reference sequence). The length of the CDR3 is 16 residues. J gave up 5 bases and V 5 bases, and 13 bases lay outside the gene matches. CDR3: CASSHRQGKKSETQYF. The DNA of the CDR3 is TGTGCCAGCAGCCATAGACAGGGGAAAAAATCGGAGACCCAGTACTTC.

The chain employs TRBV11-3 and TRBJ2-7, with D possibly matching TRBD1 (6 bases). Trimming stripped 4 bases from V and 0 bases from J, with 16 bases between. The V gene's germline CDR1 is SGHNT and CDR2 YENEEA. CDR3 length: 16 amino acids. CDR3 coding DNA: TGTGCCAGCAGCTCCTACAGGGAAATTACCTCCTACGAGCAGTACTTC. It codes for CASSSYREITSYEQYF.

This clone has only one observation. The V and J genes are TRBV3-1 (or the pseudogene TRBV3-2) and TRBJ1-2; a possible D gene is TRBD1 (5 bases). Trimming removed 4 bases at V and 8 bases at J, with 14 bases between. The CDR3 sequence is 13 residues long. CDR1 is LGHDT and CDR2 is YNNKEL in the germline V gene (reference sequence). CDR3 coding DNA: TGTGCCAGCAGCCGGGACCCGGCGTCGGGCTACACCTTC. Residues: CASSRDPASGYTF.

The rearrangement links TRBV9 to TRBJ1-3; D unclear. The CDR3 contains 15 residues. V was shortened by 0 bases and J by 0 bases, with 7 bases between the two germline ends. The V gene's germline CDR1 is SGDLS and CDR2 YYNGEE. The chain's CDR3 is CASSVEGLSGNTIYF. The CDR3 DNA is TGTGCCAGCAGCGTAGAGGGCCTCTCTGGAAACACCATATATTTT.

V usage is TRBV20-1 and J usage is TRBJ1-6; no firm D call. CDR1 and CDR2 (germline): DFQATT, SNEGSKA (reference sequence). The CDR3 contains 14 residues. V lost 3 bases, J lost 9 bases, and 15 bases lay in between. This chain's CDR3 is CSASFRQIGSPLHF. CDR3 in DNA: TGCAGTGCTAGTTTCCGGCAGATCGGTTCACCCCTCCACTTT.

CDR3 in amino acids: CASSLGQAASTDTQYF. The CDR3 nucleotides read TGCGCCAGCAGCTTAGGACAGGCTGCTAGCACAGATACGCAGTATTTT. The gene calls are TRBV5-1 and TRBJ2-3; the match to TRBD1 covers 7 bases. The CDR3 runs to 16 residues. The V segment lost 2 bases and the J segment 0 bases; nucleotides outside the gene matches: 6. The V gene's germline CDR1 is SGHRS and CDR2 YFSETQ.

The chain employs TRBV6-5 and TRBJ2-3; TRBD2 matches at 8 bases. V was clipped by 5 bases and J by 6 bases; unmatched bases: 7. Germline V lookup: CDR1 MNHEY, CDR2 SVGAGI. The CDR3 consists of 14 residues. This chain's CDR3 is CASSLSGVVDTQYF. CDR3 bases: TGTGCCAGCAGTCTTAGCGGGGTAGTGGATACGCAGTATTTT.

This sequence joins TRBV30 and TRBJ2-6, with D perhaps TRBD1 or TRBD2 (5 bases each). Germline V gene lookup returns CDR1 GTSNPN and CDR2 SVGIG (reference sequence). V was trimmed by 4 bases and J by 0 bases, leaving 13 bases between them. This CDR3 has 16 residues. CDR3 in DNA: TGTGCCTGGACCCTAACGGGGCTCTCTGGGGCCAACGTCCTGACTTTC. Encoded protein: CAWTLTGLSGANVLTF.

V is TRBV6-2 or TRBV6-3 and J is TRBJ2-1; D is unresolved. Germline lookup yields CDR1 MNHEY and CDR2 SVGEGT. V dropped 1 base and J dropped 1 base, with 2 bases sitting between them. The CDR3 spans 13 residues. CDR3 DNA sequence: TGTGCCAGCAGTTACTGGTCCTACAATGAGCAGTTCTTC. This translates into CASSYWSYNEQFF.

The rearrangement uses TRBV19 and TRBJ1-1, with a possible D match to TRBD1 (5 bases). Germline values: CDR1 LNHDA, CDR2 SQIVND (reference sequence). Trimming took 1 base from V and 2 from J, leaving 17 bases between them. The CDR3 is 17 residues long. The DNA of the CDR3 is TGTGCCAGTAGTATAGGGTTTGATGTGGGGGATAACACTGAAGCTTTCTTT. Translation gives CASSIGFDVGDNTEAFF.

The J gene is TRBJ1-5, the V gene TRBV19; D is possibly TRBD1 (5 bases). V lost 3 bases and J 4 bases, leaving 13 bases between the germline ends. The germline gives CDR1 LNHDA, CDR2 SQIVND (reference sequence). This CDR3 has 15 residues. The CDR3 is CASSMGGALNQPQHF. CDR3 DNA: TGTGCCAGTAGTATGGGAGGGGCTCTAAATCAGCCCCAGCATTTT.

This clone was detected a few times. V usage is TRBV18 and J usage is TRBJ1-5; TRBD1 matches at 10 bases. This CDR3 has 15 residues. CDR1 KGHSH and CDR2 LQKENI come from the germline V gene. The V segment lost 6 bases and the J segment 3 bases; nucleotides outside the gene matches: 5. This chain's CDR3 is CASSTGGRFNQPQHF. The CDR3 DNA follows: TGTGCCAGCTCGACAGGGGGCAGGTTCAATCAGCCCCAGCATTTT.

The V call is TRBV11-3, the J call TRBJ2-7; weak D call: TRBD1 (5 bases). The CDR3 has 13 residues. In germline, CDR1 is SGHNT, CDR2 YENEEA. V was cut by 4 bases and J by 6 bases, with 13 bases left in between. The CDR3 reads CASSSRQPAEQYF. The CDR3 DNA is TGTGCCAGCAGCTCCCGACAGCCAGCCGAGCAGTACTTC. Supplemented by reference TRBV11-3 and TRBJ2-7, the full variable domain reads EAGVVQSPRYKIIEKKQPVAFWCNPISGHNTLYWYLQNLGQGPELLIRYENEEAVDDSQLPKDRFSAERLKGVDSTLKIQPAELGDSAVYLCASSSRQPAEQYFGPGTRLTVT.

The chain employs TRBV6-2 or TRBV6-3 and TRBJ1-1; no clear D gene. The CDR3 contains 14 residues. V dropped 5 bases and J dropped 1 base, with 11 bases sitting between them. The germline V gene encodes CDR1 MNHEY and CDR2 SVGEGT. The DNA for the CDR3 is TGTGCCAGCAGTCCCCAGGACCAGAACACTGAAGCTTTCTTT. Its translation is CASSPQDQNTEAFF.